This T cell receptor (beta chain) stems from a study of early T cells in non-severe SARS-CoV-2 infection. On the study more broadly: The chains were unpaired, and the sequenced material was bulk RNA from unsorted whole blood. General study points: Anti-spike CD8 specificities were favored by VDJdb matching, whose results missed private and CD4 specificities.

This clonotype occurred many times. The antigen is undetermined. The CDR3 spans 15 residues. Germline CDR1 is LNHDA and CDR2 is SQIVND (reference sequence). Trimming took off 8 bases at V and 0 bases at J, with 14 bases between the two ends. Individual cDNA molecules carried attached unique molecular identifiers. MiXCR was run by TCRdb on the 5' RACE reads, yielding one entry per CDR3 protein. The sample has about 27,000 distinct CDR3 sequences, about 2.7% seen once. This sequence originates from an adult who was a healthcare worker with PCR-confirmed SARS-CoV-2 infection or an uninfected control (not recorded which). The sample consisted of whole blood. The chain combines TRBV19 with TRBJ1-3; D is uncertain. The CDR3 loop reads CASQRPSFSGNTIYF. The CDR3 DNA is TGTGCCAGTCAGCGGCCCTCCTTCTCTGGAAACACCATATATTTT.